The sequence of this TCR beta chain was determined in a study of cytomegalovirus exposure and HLA in healthy donors. Across the study: Unique TCRs numbering around 80 million, obtained from HLA-typed donors, made up an early data release.

This PCR relied on a set of 60 Vbeta primers and 13 Jbeta primers. In the original analysis: Per a later analysis, the number of unique TCR beta chains was 75 million to 90 million, of which roughly 10 million were shared. TCRdb's copy holds only in-frame clones and misses some; the assay was immunoSEQ multiplex PCR. The D gene and trimming were derived from the DNA, and the V and J assignments and clone size from that table. This sample has around 150,000 clones, with approximately 80% found just once. Overall study findings and caveats: Researchers reported in a later analysis that a missense DCLRE1C variant was tied to TCR beta V- and J-gene trimming. A later analysis linked about 17,000 TCR beta sequences to HLA alleles at 0.05 false discovery rate.

The CDR3 covers 16 residues. Germline V gene data show CDR1 as SGHDT and CDR2 as YYEEEE. After removal of 1 base from V and 3 bases from J, the junction contained 6 bases not matched to a gene. Concerning this clone itself: No antigen is known for it.

The origin of this receptor is a woman younger than 45 in good health and CMV-seropositive. V is TRBV5-6 and J is TRBJ2-2; TRBD1 matches 7 bases. The sample was PBMCs. CDR3 nucleotide sequence: TGTGCCAGCAGCTTGAGGGGGCTTTTCTACACCGGGGAGCTGTTTTTT. This gives the protein CASSLRGLFYTGELFF.